Listed below are T cell receptor beta chains from one sample, sequenced in a study of T-cell memory formation after mild COVID-19. TCRdb called the 5' RACE reads again in MiXCR, with one record for every CDR3 protein. This table holds around 220,000 distinct CDR3 sequences, 16% found once. Sequencing used PBMCs or a T cell subset sorted from them (not recorded which). The receptors originated from a young man who had mild COVID-19 (a few samples of this study predate the infection). Cell type and time point are not known. CDR3s leave out the opening cysteine and the closing phenylalanine or tryptophan. Fields, in order: V gene, J gene, CDR3 protein.

TRBV15	TRBJ1-2	ATSRAGTPGNGYT
TRBV7-6	TRBJ2-1	ASSLEGLQF
TRBV7-2	TRBJ1-5	ASGVPNQPQH
TRBV4-1	TRBJ2-2	ASTQRKGGDPTGELF
TRBV12-3/TRBV12-4	TRBJ2-2	ASTEGLGNTGELF
TRBV12-3/TRBV12-4	TRBJ1-4	ASSFRGVPNEKLF
TRBV20-1	TRBJ1-5	SADRGNQPQH
TRBV20-1	TRBJ1-6	SARTEGVNNSPLH
TRBV6-6	TRBJ1-1	ATYPRAGRRRTEAF
TRBV7-9	TRBJ1-1	ASSLGGEGAEAF
TRBV24-1	TRBJ2-1	ATSDRLYNEQF
TRBV11-2	TRBJ2-1	ASSFLAKVNEQF
TRBV4-3	TRBJ2-2	ASSQAALAGGPDTGELF
TRBV5-1	TRBJ2-2	ASSSGGTSSLRELF
TRBV9	TRBJ2-7	ASSVVPRGEGEQY
TRBV28	TRBJ2-1	ASHRAGAMENEQF
TRBV12-3/TRBV12-4	TRBJ2-1	ASADWSSYNEQF
TRBV29-1	TRBJ2-1	SVVENNEQF
TRBV4-3	TRBJ2-3	ASSQGRYTDTQY
TRBV5-1	TRBJ2-5	ASSPDVGDQY
TRBV7-9	TRBJ2-3	ASSRRGLSTDTQY
TRBV20-1	TRBJ2-3	SARRQATITDTQY
TRBV9	TRBJ1-6	ASSVGRNFASPLH
TRBV6-5	TRBJ1-5	ASRPNLDQPQH
TRBV7-3	TRBJ1-1	ASRFNLNTEAF
TRBV20-1	TRBJ2-1	SARAPRVGNEQF
TRBV7-2	TRBJ1-4	ASSAPGTGREKLF
TRBV6-1	TRBJ1-5	ASSANGGLGQPQH
TRBV7-9	TRBJ2-3	ASSSDQDTQY